The 13 T cell receptor beta chains below all came from one sample that was sequenced in a study of PD-1 blockade in classical Hodgkin lymphoma. Noted time point: cycle 4 day 1 (C4D1), after more than 5 weeks of nivolumab. All patients experienced relapse after autologous stem cell transplantation, and brentuximab vedotin exposure was variable. The repertoire was sequenced with immunoSEQ multiplex PCR; TCRdb's copy has only in-frame clones and lacks some. The sample includes thousands of clones, roughly 82% of them seen just once. Sequenced here: peripheral blood mononuclear cells (PBMCs), sampled before the fourth cycle of nivolumab. The receptor source for this set is a human donor with classical Hodgkin lymphoma.

This chain connects TRBV7-2 to TRBJ2-1, with D perhaps TRBD1 or TRBD2 (6 bases each). V dropped 1 base and J dropped 3 bases, with 10 bases sitting between them. Germline V gives CDR1 SGHTA, CDR2 FQGNSA. The CDR3 contains 15 residues. For the CDR3, the DNA is TGTGCCAGCAGCTTAGTAGGGGGAGGCTACAATGAGCAGTTCTTC. Its protein is CASSLVGGGYNEQFF. The full variable domain, completed using reference TRBV7-2 and TRBJ2-1, is GAGVSQSPSNKVTEKGKDVELRCDPISGHTALYWYRQSLGQGLEFLIYFQGNSAPDKSGLPSDRFSAERTGGSVSTLTIQRTQQEDSAVYLCASSLVGGGYNEQFFGPGTRLTVL.

The chain uses TRBV11-2 and TRBJ1-2, with a weak D call TRBD1 (5 bases). The CDR3 spans 14 residues. The germline V gene encodes CDR1 SGHAT and CDR2 FQNNGV. V was pared by 1 base and J by 4 bases, with 10 bases between. As DNA, the CDR3 is TGTGCCAGCAGCTTAGGGACCCAGGGCTATGGCTACACCTTC. It specifies CASSLGTQGYGYTF.

This chain links TRBV5-1 with TRBJ2-1, with D perhaps matching TRBD1 or TRBD2 (5 bases each). Trimming stripped 0 bases from V and 3 bases from J, with 13 bases between. Germline V lookup: CDR1 SGHRS, CDR2 YFSETQ. This CDR3 has 16 amino acids. This CDR3 reads CASSLGDGLGYNEQFF. The DNA for the CDR3 is TGCGCCAGCAGCTTGGGGGACGGTCTGGGCTACAATGAGCAGTTCTTC.

This rearrangement joins TRBV5-1 to TRBJ2-5, with a possible D match to TRBD1 (5 bases). The V gene's germline CDR1 is SGHRS and CDR2 YFSETQ. V was cut by 0 bases and J by 4 bases, with 7 bases left in between. CDR3 size: 13 residues. The CDR3 loop reads CASSLGGGETQYF. The CDR3 DNA follows: TGCGCCAGCAGCTTGGGGGGCGGAGAGACCCAGTACTTC.

V and J are TRBV27 and TRBJ1-2; a possible D gene is TRBD1 (5 bases). V was trimmed by 2 bases and J by 2 bases, leaving 9 bases between them. Germline lookup yields CDR1 MNHEY and CDR2 SMNVEV (reference sequence). CDR3 size: 14 residues. The CDR3 DNA reads TGTGCCAGCAGTTTACAGGGAGGGAACTATGGCTACACCTTC. Its protein is CASSLQGGNYGYTF.

The chain has TRBV6-5 and TRBJ2-2; D perhaps matches TRBD1 (5 bases). The CDR3 totals 13 residues. Trimming pared 8 bases from V and 2 bases from J, leaving 9 bases between. CDR1 is MNHEY and CDR2 is SVGAGI in the germline V gene. In DNA form, the CDR3 reads TGTGCCAGCGGCAGGGATAACACCGGGGAGCTGTTTTTT. Residues: CASGRDNTGELFF.

In this sample, this clone turned up once. The chain carries TRBV18 and TRBJ2-1; 9 positions agree with TRBD2. The CDR3 consists of 15 residues. V lost 6 bases, J lost 7 bases, and 10 bases stayed unmatched. Looked up from germline, CDR1 is KGHSH and CDR2 is LQKENI. DNA of the CDR3: TGTGCCAGCTCCTTGCTGGGCGGGGGGGCGAATGAGCAGTTCTTC. Residues: CASSLLGGGANEQFF.

This chain links TRBV5-1 with TRBJ2-1, with 9 bases fitting TRBD2. This CDR3 has 15 residues. Germline V CDR1 and CDR2: SGHRS, YFSETQ. The V gene end was trimmed by 5 bases and the J gene end by 2 bases; junction bases not matched to a gene: 5. The CDR3 is CASRYSGGPYNEQFF. The DNA for the CDR3 is TGCGCCAGCAGATATAGCGGGGGTCCCTACAATGAGCAGTTCTTC.

J is TRBJ2-1 and V is TRBV5-1; TRBD1 or TRBD2 may be the D gene (5 bases each). The V gene's germline CDR1 is SGHRS and CDR2 YFSETQ. CDR3 length: 15 amino acids. V dropped 0 bases and J dropped 8 bases, with 15 bases sitting between them. The CDR3 region is CASSLAGGGWDEQFF. The CDR3 DNA sequence: TGCGCCAGCAGCTTGGCAGGTGGGGGATGGGATGAGCAGTTCTTC.

The V call is TRBV28, the J call TRBJ1-5; the match to TRBD1 covers 7 bases. V trimming: 1 base; J trimming: 4 bases; junction bases outside the gene matches: 4. The CDR3 is 15 amino acids. CDR1 MDHEN and CDR2 SYDVKM come from the germline V gene. The CDR3 is CASSLYRGINQPQHF. DNA of the CDR3: TGTGCCAGCAGTTTATACAGGGGCATAAATCAGCCCCAGCATTTT.

The genes are TRBV5-6 and TRBJ2-2; D perhaps matches TRBD1 (5 bases). CDR3 length: 15 residues. Germline CDR1 SGHDT, CDR2 YYEEEE. Trimming pared 1 base from V and 0 bases from J, leaving 7 bases between. As DNA, the CDR3 is TGTGCCAGCAGCTTGTACAGGTCGAACACCGGGGAGCTGTTTTTT. Its protein product is CASSLYRSNTGELFF.

The chain has TRBV29-1 and TRBJ2-7; 12 nucleotides match TRBD1. Germline V CDR1 and CDR2: SQVTM, ANQGSEA. The ends lost 6 bases at V and 6 bases at J; junction bases unmatched: 9. This CDR3 has 14 amino acids. CDR3: CSVNRDRGLGEQYF. The CDR3 DNA is TGCAGCGTCAACCGGGACAGGGGGCTCGGCGAGCAGTACTTC.

With respect to this clone: This specimen includes other DNA sequences encoding the same CDR3. The chain carries TRBV5-6 and TRBJ2-3; 7 bases agree with TRBD2. Unmatched junction bases numbered 11, after V lost 0 bases and J lost 10 bases. The CDR3 has 15 amino acids. The germline CDR1 and CDR2 sequences are SGHDT and YYEEEE. For the CDR3, the DNA is TGTGCCAGCAGCTTGGCCGGCGGGGGAGCCACCTCGCAGTATTTT. This codes for CASSLAGGGATSQYF.